Below, 21 T cell receptor beta chains from the same sample are listed, as sequenced in a study of Ad26.COV2.S vaccination and SARS-CoV-2 variants. Treatment of the sample: around 19 received Ad26.COV2.S at low or high dose, single or two shots; several received placebo; per-sample allocation not given. Following the first vaccine or placebo injection, samples were taken on day 63. Data came from immunoSEQ multiplex PCR; TCRdb stores just in-frame clones and leaves some out. The sample has 400,000 to 450,000 clones, roughly 90% seen once. The source was peripheral blood, collected in a trial of Ad26.COV2.S vaccine versus placebo. Receptors originate from a person aged 18-65 years who received the Ad26.COV2.S COVID-19 vaccine or a placebo.

CDR3 amino acids: CASSKGTGASTDTQYF. In DNA, the CDR3 is TGTGCCAGTAGTAAAGGAACGGGAGCTAGCACAGATACGCAGTATTTT. The rearrangement joins TRBV19 to TRBJ2-3; tentatively, D is TRBD2 (6 bases). V lost 4 bases to trimming and J lost 0 bases, with 14 bases between them. CDR3 size: 16 residues. Germline V gene lookup returns CDR1 LNHDA and CDR2 SQIVND (reference sequence). The full variable domain, its missing parts supplied by reference TRBV19 and TRBJ2-3, is DGGITQSPKYLFRKEGQNVTLSCEQNLNHDAMYWYRQDPGQGLRLIYYSQIVNDFQKGDIAEGYSVSREKKESFPLTVTSAQKNPTAFYLCASSKGTGASTDTQYFGPGTRLTVL.

This chain connects TRBV24-1 to TRBJ2-7; tentatively, D is TRBD1 (6 bases). Germline CDR1 and CDR2: KGHDR and SFDVKD. The CDR3 totals 12 residues. V shed 10 bases and J shed 0 bases, with 9 bases lying between them. The CDR3 is CATQGFSYEQYF. The CDR3 DNA is TGTGCCACACAGGGATTCTCCTACGAGCAGTACTTC.

This clone has just one count. This sequence joins TRBV7-9 and TRBJ1-1; D uncertain. CDR3 size: 14 residues. V shed 2 bases and J shed 2 bases, with 9 bases lying between them. Germline assignment: CDR1 SEHNR and CDR2 FQNEAQ (reference sequence). The CDR3 DNA reads TGTGCCAGCAGCTTAAGTTACTCAAACACTGAAGCTTTCTTT. Translation gives CASSLSYSNTEAFF.

The chain uses TRBV10-1 and TRBJ2-1; D may be TRBD1 (6 bases). This CDR3 has 17 amino acids. Trimming left V 0 bases short and J 5 bases short, with 17 bases between. CDR1 is WNHNN and CDR2 is SYGVQD in the germline V gene (reference sequence). CDR3 sequence (DNA): TGCGCCAGCAGTGAGTCGGGGGCTGTCATACGGGACAATGAGCAGTTCTTC. This translates into CASSESGAVIRDNEQFF.

V is TRBV19 and J is TRBJ2-7; perhaps TRBD2 as D (6 bases). Per the germline V gene, CDR1 is LNHDA and CDR2 is SQIVND (reference sequence). The CDR3 runs to 15 residues. The V gene lost 3 bases and the J gene lost 0 bases, with 12 bases spanning the gap. Here the CDR3 DNA reads TGTGCCAGTAGTATCGGCGCGGAGGGCTCCTACGAGCAGTACTTC. This sequence encodes CASSIGAEGSYEQYF.

The V gene is TRBV28, the J gene TRBJ1-5, with TRBD1 matching over 7 bases. This CDR3 is 14 amino acids long. The germline gives CDR1 MDHEN, CDR2 SYDVKM. V trimming: 6 bases; J trimming: 5 bases; junction bases outside the gene matches: 7. The CDR3 protein is CASSLEGGYQPQHF. The DNA for the CDR3 is TGTGCCAGCAGCCTTGAAGGGGGCTATCAGCCCCAGCATTTT.

The V gene is TRBV5-6, the J gene TRBJ2-7; 10 bases are a match to TRBD1. The V segment lost 3 bases and the J segment 2 bases; nucleotides outside the gene matches: 2. CDR1 and CDR2 from the germline V gene are SGHDT and YYEEEE. This CDR3 spans 14 amino acids. This chain's CDR3 is CASSSGTGAYEQYF. The CDR3 nucleotides are TGTGCCAGCAGCTCCGGGACAGGGGCCTACGAGCAGTACTTC. Variable domain in full (rest from reference TRBV5-6 and TRBJ2-7): DAGVTQSPTHLIKTRGQQVTLRCSPKSGHDTVSWYQQALGQGPQFIFQYYEEEERQRGNFPDRFSGHQFPNYSSELNVNALLLGDSALYLCASSSGTGAYEQYFGPGTRLTVT.

The chain employs TRBV7-2 and TRBJ2-5, with D tentatively TRBD1 (5 bases). V was pared by 4 bases and J by 7 bases, with 16 bases between. CDR3 size: 14 residues. Germline V gene lookup returns CDR1 SGHTA and CDR2 FQGNSA. The CDR3 loop reads CASSSSQGVWTQYF. The DNA for the CDR3 is TGTGCCAGCAGCTCCTCACAAGGGGTATGGACCCAGTACTTC.

As concerns this clone: The germline gene is not matched at one end of the junction; a read error may be the cause. The chain combines TRBV4-1 with TRBJ2-1; 14 bases map to TRBD2. Germline V CDR1 and CDR2: MGHRA, YSYEKL. The CDR3 extends over 18 amino acids. The CDR3 protein is CATSRLAGGQASYNEQFF. DNA for the CDR3: TGCGCCACCAGCCGACTAGCGGGAGGGCAAGCCTCCTACAATGAGCAGTTCTTC.

This chain joins TRBV28 and TRBJ2-1; a weak D match, TRBD2 (5 bases). Germline-derived CDR1 and CDR2 are MDHEN and SYDVKM. The CDR3 has 18 amino acids. Trimming removed 7 bases from V and 3 bases from J, with 25 bases in between. CDR3 sequence: CASTPDGLLEIHYNEQFF. The DNA of the CDR3 is TGTGCCAGCACCCCTGATGGTCTACTAGAAATTCACTACAATGAGCAGTTCTTC.

This chain links TRBV9 with TRBJ2-5; 11 bases are shared with TRBD2. The CDR3 contains 15 residues. With 3 bases clipped from V and 3 bases from J, the junction kept 4 bases outside the gene matches. Germline CDR1 is SGDLS and CDR2 is YYNGEE. CDR3 nucleotides: TGTGCCAGCAGCGGGGGACTAGCGGTTAAAGAGACCCAGTACTTC. Its translation is CASSGGLAVKETQYF. Full variable domain (missing parts from reference TRBV9 and TRBJ2-5): DSGVTQTPKHLITATGQRVTLRCSPRSGDLSVYWYQQSLDQGLQFLIQYYNGEERAKGNILERFSAQQFPDLHSELNLSSLELGDSALYFCASSGGLAVKETQYFGPGTRLLVL.

This chain links TRBV7-2 with TRBJ1-3; TRBD1 aligns across 8 bases. The CDR3 spans 16 residues. The germline gives CDR1 SGHTA, CDR2 FQGNSA. With 5 bases clipped from V and 0 bases from J, the junction kept 6 bases outside the gene matches. The CDR3 DNA is TGTGCCAGCAGCAAAGGGACAGGATACTCTGGAAACACCATATATTTT. Its protein product is CASSKGTGYSGNTIYF.

This sequence joins TRBV4-1 and TRBJ2-1; 10 nucleotides line up with TRBD2. Trimming took 4 bases from V and 8 from J; bases not matched to a gene: 2. The CDR3 sequence is 13 residues long. CDR1 is MGHRA and CDR2 is YSYEKL in the germline V gene. CDR3 amino acids: CASSRTSGHEQFF. CDR3 nucleotide sequence: TGCGCCAGCAGCCGGACTAGCGGTCATGAGCAGTTCTTC.

The chain joins TRBV6-6 to TRBJ2-2, with 7 nucleotides matching TRBD1. J gave up 7 bases and V 2 bases, and 7 bases lay outside the gene matches. CDR3 length: 15 amino acids. Germline CDR1 is MNHNY and CDR2 is SVGAGI (reference sequence). The CDR3 reads CASSYVIPGGGELFF. CDR3 nucleotide sequence: TGTGCCAGCAGTTACGTAATACCAGGGGGCGGGGAGCTGTTTTTT.

V usage is TRBV2 and J usage is TRBJ2-2; maybe TRBD1 (5 bases). Trimming took off 3 bases at V and 4 bases at J, with 9 bases between the two ends. The CDR3 spans 14 residues. Germline lookup yields CDR1 SNHLY and CDR2 FYNNEI. CDR3 bases: TGTGCCAGCAGTGAGGGTAGGGGCACCGGGGAGCTGTTTTTT. Translation: CASSEGRGTGELFF.

The genes are TRBV4-3 and TRBJ2-7; D may be TRBD1 or TRBD2 (6 bases each). V dropped 0 bases and J dropped 3 bases, with 12 bases sitting between them. CDR3 length equals 15 residues. Per the germline V gene, CDR1 is LGHNA and CDR2 is YSLEER. The CDR3 DNA is TGCGCCAGCAGCCAAGATGAACAGGGAGGCTACGAGCAGTACTTC. This translates into CASSQDEQGGYEQYF.

The chain recombines TRBV13 with TRBJ2-3, with 9 bases aligning to TRBD2. The CDR3 covers 16 residues. CDR1 is PRHDT, CDR2 FYEKMQ, per germline (reference sequence). The trim removed 4 bases at V and 3 bases at J, leaving 8 bases unmatched. DNA for the CDR3: TGTGCCAGCAGCTCCCAGCGGGAGGCCACTACAGATACGCAGTATTTT. The encoded protein is CASSSQREATTDTQYF.

The chain employs TRBV4-2 and TRBJ1-6; D possibly corresponds to TRBD1 (5 bases). V was pared by 0 bases and J by 9 bases, with 21 bases between. The CDR3 loop spans 18 amino acids. Germline CDR1 reads LGHNA; CDR2 reads YNFKEQ. CDR3 in amino acids: CASSQDLFGATVGSPLHF. CDR3 in DNA: TGTGCCAGCAGCCAAGATTTGTTCGGGGCCACGGTTGGTTCACCCCTCCACTTT.

The rearrangement joins TRBV18 to TRBJ2-3; TRBD1 matches 10 bases. CDR1 is KGHSH and CDR2 is LQKENI in the germline V gene. V lost 2 bases and J lost 2; bases outside the gene matches: 1. There are 15 residues in the CDR3. CDR3 bases: TGTGCCAGCTCACCAGGACAGGGGGTCACAGATACGCAGTATTTT. Translation: CASSPGQGVTDTQYF.

This chain connects TRBV10-3 to TRBJ2-7, with D tentatively TRBD1 (5 bases). This CDR3 comprises 15 residues. CDR1 is ENHRY, CDR2 SYGVKD, per germline. Between the trimmed V and J ends, which lost 10 bases and 7 bases, there was a span of 26 bases. CDR3 protein: CATRPPSQGSEEQYF. CDR3 bases: TGTGCCACCCGACCCCCGAGTCAGGGCTCAGAAGAGCAGTACTTC.

V usage is TRBV4-3 and J usage is TRBJ2-1; TRBD2 aligns across 14 bases. The V gene's germline CDR1 is LGHNA and CDR2 YSLEER. J was trimmed by 0 bases and V by 1 base; bases with no gene match: 2. The CDR3 is made up of 18 amino acids. The CDR3 coding sequence is TGCGCCAGCAGCCAAGGGGGGACTAGCGGGGGCTCCTACAATGAGCAGTTCTTC. Protein sequence: CASSQGGTSGGSYNEQFF.